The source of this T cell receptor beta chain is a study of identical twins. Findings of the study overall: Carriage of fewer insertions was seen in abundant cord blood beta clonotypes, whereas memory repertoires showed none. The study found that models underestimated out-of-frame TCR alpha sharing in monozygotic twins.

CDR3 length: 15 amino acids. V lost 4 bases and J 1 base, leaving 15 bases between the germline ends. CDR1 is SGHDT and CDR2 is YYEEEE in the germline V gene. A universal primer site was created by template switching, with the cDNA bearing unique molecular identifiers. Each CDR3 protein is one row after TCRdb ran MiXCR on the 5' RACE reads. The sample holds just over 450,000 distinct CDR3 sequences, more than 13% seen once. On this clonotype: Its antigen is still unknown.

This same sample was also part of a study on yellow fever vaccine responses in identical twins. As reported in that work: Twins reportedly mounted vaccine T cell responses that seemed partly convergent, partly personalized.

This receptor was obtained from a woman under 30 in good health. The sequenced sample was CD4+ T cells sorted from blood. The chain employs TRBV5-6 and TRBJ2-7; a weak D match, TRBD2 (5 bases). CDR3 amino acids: CASSGERNRSYEQYF. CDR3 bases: TGTGCCAGCAGCGGGGAGCGGAATAGATCCTACGAGCAGTACTTC.